This TCR beta chain came from a study of human T cells and chemical hapten exposure. Study context: Patients got weekly scalp diphenylcyclopropenone doses over the roughly 22-week study.

This clonotype was seen a handful of times. The antigen remains unidentified. The study's library attached unique molecular identifiers to single cDNA molecules. TCRdb itself ran the RACE reads through MiXCR, one entry per CDR3 protein. Found here are around 360,000 distinct CDR3 sequences, nearly 6.5% of them singletons; the top ten hold under 7%. Deletions cut 8 bases from V and 5 bases from J, with 18 bases between. The length of the CDR3 is 14 residues. The germline V gene has CDR1 MNHEY and CDR2 SVGAGI. The time point here: patch test 2, 6 weeks after DPC sensitization. The treatment was: therapeutic diphenylcyclopropenone sensitization with weekly scalp DPC. Prior to each patch test being applied, blood was drawn. Study results and limitations: Donors, who had alopecia, may show an immune response that differs from healthy people's.

V usage is TRBV6-5 and J usage is TRBJ1-1, with TRBD1 as a possible D gene (5 bases). The specimen was whole blood, collected in connection with sensitization to the hapten diphenylcyclopropenone (DPC). The TCR comes from a woman aged 18-29 years with alopecia areata. Some clones in this sample may be carry-over from other donors' samples. CDR3 nucleotide sequence: TGTGCCAGCGGGGCAAAGGGCGGTTTTACTGAAGCTTTCTTT. Its protein product is CASGAKGGFTEAFF.